The 15 T cell receptor beta chains below were found in one sample sequenced in a study of cytomegalovirus exposure and HLA in healthy donors. 13 Jbeta primers and 60 Vbeta primers were used for the PCR. TCRdb's copy holds only in-frame clones and misses some; the assay was immunoSEQ multiplex PCR. This specimen shows 35,000 to 45,000 clones; the ten leading clones hold around 6.2%. The sequencing input was PBMCs. These receptor sequences come from a man aged 30 to 39 in good health and CMV-seronegative.

V is TRBV6-1 and J is TRBJ2-2; D might be TRBD1 (5 bases). The germline V gene has CDR1 MNHNS and CDR2 SASEGT. V was cut by 3 bases and J by 4 bases, with 15 bases left in between. This CDR3 is 16 amino acids long. The CDR3 nucleotides read TGTGCCAGCAGTGATGTAGGGGCGTCGCTCACCGGGGAGCTGTTTTTT. Translation: CASSDVGASLTGELFF.

This chain connects TRBV2 to TRBJ2-3; D not certain. V was shortened by 6 bases and J by 5 bases, with 6 bases between the two germline ends. CDR1 is SNHLY, CDR2 FYNNEI, per germline. This CDR3 contains 11 residues. CDR3 in DNA: TGTGCCAGCAGGGAGCAAGATACGCAGTATTTT. Encoded protein: CASREQDTQYF.

This chain links TRBV5-1 with TRBJ2-7; 8 nucleotides align to TRBD1. Trimming took 0 bases from V and 5 from J; bases not matched to a gene: 7. This CDR3 has 15 amino acids. Germline CDR1 reads SGHRS; CDR2 reads YFSETQ. The CDR3 DNA reads as TGCGCCAGCAGCTTGGCCGCGGACAGGGCCCACGAGCAGTACTTC. Translating it yields CASSLAADRAHEQYF. The full variable domain, rest sourced from reference TRBV5-1 and TRBJ2-7, is KAGVTQTPRYLIKTRGQQVTLSCSPISGHRSVSWYQQTPGQGLQFLFEYFSETQRNKGNFPGRFSGRQFSNSRSEMNVSTLELGDSALYLCASSLAADRAHEQYFGPGTRLTVT.

The chain combines TRBV28 with TRBJ1-4; 7 bases fit TRBD1. There are 14 residues in the CDR3. V gave up 5 bases and J gave up 7 bases; unmatched junction bases: 7. The germline CDR1 and CDR2 sequences are MDHEN and SYDVKM. CDR3 region: CASSPGGSGEKLFF. In DNA form, the CDR3 reads TGTGCCAGCAGTCCAGGGGGTTCCGGTGAAAAACTGTTTTTT.

A note on this clone: Germline is not matched at one junction end, which may reflect a read error. The chain combines TRBV4-1 with TRBJ1-5, with D hard to call. This CDR3 is 15 amino acids long. Per the germline V gene, CDR1 is MGHRA and CDR2 is YSYEKL. The CDR3 nucleotides are TGCGCCAGCAGCCTCCTGGCGGAAAGCAATCAGCACCAGCATTTT. It yields the protein CASSLLAESNQHQHF.

This chain uses TRBV5-6 with TRBJ2-5, with D possibly TRBD2 on 6 matching bases. The germline gives CDR1 SGHDT, CDR2 YYEEEE. The CDR3 runs 16 residues. V lost 1 base and J lost 3, with 16 bases in between. This CDR3 is CASSLQAGPWEETQYF. The CDR3 DNA sequence: TGTGCCAGCAGCTTGCAAGCGGGCCCCTGGGAAGAGACCCAGTACTTC.

The chain couples TRBV4-3 to TRBJ2-7; D unresolved. The V end was cut by 0 bases, the J end by 3 bases, with 12 bases between. Germline CDR1 LGHNA, CDR2 YSLEER. This CDR3 comprises 15 residues. The CDR3 region is CASSQDQGDVYEQYF. The DNA of the CDR3 is TGCGCCAGCAGCCAAGATCAAGGAGACGTCTACGAGCAGTACTTC.

The rearrangement joins TRBV4-1 to TRBJ1-1; unclear D gene. The CDR3 sequence is 15 residues long. Germline values: CDR1 MGHRA, CDR2 YSYEKL. The V and J ends lost 0 bases and 0 bases respectively, with 8 bases between them. CDR3 bases: TGCGCCAGCAGCCAAGACGAGAAAGTGAACACTGAAGCTTTCTTT. Amino acid sequence: CASSQDEKVNTEAFF.

The chain employs TRBV19 and TRBJ2-1; 9 positions match TRBD2. The CDR3 contains 14 residues. With 5 bases clipped from V and 5 bases from J, the junction kept 4 bases outside the gene matches. CDR1 is LNHDA, CDR2 SQIVND, per germline (reference sequence). In DNA, the CDR3 is TGTGCCAGTAGTCGACAGCGGGAGGACAATGAGCAGTTCTTC. Translated: CASSRQREDNEQFF.

The V gene is TRBV5-5, the J gene TRBJ1-1, with D possibly being TRBD1 (5 bases). Trimming took off 0 bases at V and 5 bases at J, with 11 bases between the two ends. The CDR3 consists of 14 residues. The germline CDR1 and CDR2 sequences are SGHKS and YYEKEE (reference sequence). The CDR3 sequence is CASSLEAGLTEAFF. The CDR3, as DNA: TGTGCCAGCAGCTTGGAGGCGGGGCTTACTGAAGCTTTCTTT. Based on the CDR3 plus reference TRBV5-5 and TRBJ1-1, the full variable domain is DAGVTQSPTHLIKTRGQQVTLRCSPISGHKSVSWYQQVLGQGPQFIFQYYEKEERGRGNFPDRFSARQFPNYSSELNVNALLLGDSALYLCASSLEAGLTEAFFGQGTRLTVV.

V usage is TRBV6-1 and J usage is TRBJ1-1; no clear D gene. The CDR3 consists of 11 residues. Germline V gives CDR1 MNHNS, CDR2 SASEGT. Trimming removed 7 bases at V and 7 bases at J, with 10 bases between. The CDR3: CASMRVYEAFF. CDR3 nucleotides: TGTGCCAGCATGAGGGTATATGAAGCTTTCTTT.

V is TRBV19 and J is TRBJ2-5; 8 bases are shared with TRBD1. V dropped 3 bases and J dropped 6; count of bases not matched to a gene: 9. Germline-derived CDR1 and CDR2 are LNHDA and SQIVND (reference sequence). The length of the CDR3 is 15 residues. CDR3 region: CASSIGGQVGKTQYF. DNA of the CDR3: TGTGCCAGTAGTATCGGGGGACAGGTGGGAAAGACCCAGTACTTC.

The chain uses TRBV6-1 and TRBJ2-5, with D maybe TRBD2 (5 bases). The germline V and J ends were trimmed by 6 bases and 5 bases, with 7 bases remaining between them. CDR1 is MNHNS, CDR2 SASEGT, per germline. This CDR3 is 11 amino acids long. The CDR3 DNA reads as TGTGCCAGCAGAGCGGCGGAGACCCAGTACTTC. Its translation: CASRAAETQYF.

V and J are TRBV4-3 and TRBJ2-4; 9 bases are a match to TRBD2. This CDR3 has 14 amino acids. Germline CDR1 LGHNA, CDR2 YSLEER. J gave up 6 bases and V 4 bases, and 4 bases lay outside the gene matches. The CDR3 DNA reads as TGCGCCAGCAGCCGGGCGGGGGGGGTAAACATTCAGTACTTC. This encodes CASSRAGGVNIQYF.

V gene TRBV5-4 combines with J gene TRBJ2-1; 7 bases fit TRBD2. Per germline, CDR1 SGHNT and CDR2 YYREEE (reference sequence). The ends lost 6 bases at V and 5 bases at J; junction bases unmatched: 14. The length of the CDR3 is 16 residues. For the CDR3, the DNA is TGTGCCAGCATCCTCAAACGGGAGGTAGGCGACAATGAGCAGTTCTTC. It specifies CASILKREVGDNEQFF.